These 24 T cell receptor beta chains came from one sample sequenced in a study of blood T cell repertoires in COVID-19. Profiled with immunoSEQ multiplex PCR; TCRdb holds only in-frame clones, not every one. This table has 200,000 to 250,000 clones, about nine tenths appearing once. Sequencing used peripheral blood. These receptors were taken from a man aged 60 to 69 who had recovered from COVID-19.

The genes are TRBV2 and TRBJ1-2; 8 nucleotides match TRBD1. CDR3 length equals 12 residues. With V trimmed by 6 bases and J by 6 bases, 3 bases remained unmatched. Germline V lookup: CDR1 SNHLY, CDR2 FYNNEI. In nucleotides, the CDR3 is TGTGCCAGCAGGGACAGGGTTGATGGCTACACCTTC. This translates into CASRDRVDGYTF. The full variable domain, with the rest looked up from reference TRBV2 and TRBJ1-2, is EPEVTQTPSHQVTQMGQEVILRCVPISNHLYFYWYRQILGQKVEFLVSFYNNEISEKSEIFDDQFSVERPDGSNFTLKIRSTKLEDSAMYFCASRDRVDGYTFGSGTRLTVV.

As regards this clone: The same CDR3 is also encoded by other DNA sequences in this sample. The chain has TRBV7-9 and TRBJ1-1; maybe TRBD1 (6 bases). V shed 3 bases and J shed 1 base, with 9 bases lying between them. The CDR3 consists of 14 residues. Germline CDR1 SEHNR, CDR2 FQNEAQ (reference sequence). The DNA for the CDR3 is TGTGCCAGCAGCTTGACAGGCCCGAACACTGAAGCTTTCTTT. This translates into CASSLTGPNTEAFF.

This rearrangement joins TRBV9 to TRBJ2-1; TRBD2 matches at 8 bases. The germline gives CDR1 SGDLS, CDR2 YYNGEE. This CDR3 contains 11 residues. Trimming took 5 bases from V and 8 from J; bases not matched to a gene: 0. CDR3 sequence: CASRAGDEQFF. The CDR3, as DNA: TGTGCCAGCAGAGCGGGGGATGAGCAGTTCTTC.

The chain joins TRBV5-6 to TRBJ2-2; 8 bases match TRBD1. J was trimmed by 5 bases and V by 3 bases; bases with no gene match: 9. This CDR3 has 16 residues. CDR1 is SGHDT, CDR2 YYEEEE, per germline. The chain's CDR3 is CASSWTGSVGTGELFF. DNA for the CDR3: TGTGCCAGCAGCTGGACAGGGTCGGTGGGGACCGGGGAGCTGTTTTTT.

The rearrangement joins TRBV19 to TRBJ1-2; no clear D gene. Per germline, CDR1 LNHDA and CDR2 SQIVND (reference sequence). The CDR3 extends over 13 amino acids. The V gene lost 7 bases and the J gene lost 8 bases, with 17 bases spanning the gap. The CDR3: CASTMARGEGYTF. The CDR3 bases are TGTGCCAGTACCATGGCCCGGGGAGAGGGCTACACCTTC.

J is TRBJ1-2 and V is TRBV7-2, with D hard to call. The CDR3 contains 16 residues. Germline lookup yields CDR1 SGHTA and CDR2 FQGNSA. V lost 8 bases and J 4 bases, leaving 23 bases between the germline ends. The CDR3 coding sequence is TGTGCCAGCCTACCCACTGAGCGGTGGCCCTTCTATGGCTACACCTTC. It translates to CASLPTERWPFYGYTF.

The chain couples TRBV19 to TRBJ2-5; D is undetermined. Germline values: CDR1 LNHDA, CDR2 SQIVND (reference sequence). The CDR3 is 12 residues long. Trimming cost V 3 bases and J 7 bases, with 9 bases left between them. CDR3 amino acids: CASSITGGTQYF. CDR3 nucleotide sequence: TGTGCCAGTAGTATTACCGGTGGGACCCAGTACTTC.

This clone was detected only a few times. The chain has TRBV15 and TRBJ2-7, with 7 nucleotides matching TRBD1. Germline V gene data show CDR1 as LNHNV and CDR2 as YYDKDF (reference sequence). The V and J ends lost 1 base and 0 bases, in that order; junction bases with no gene match: 9. This CDR3 is built from 17 residues. The CDR3 reads CATSRADRATVSYEQYF. CDR3 nucleotides: TGTGCCACCAGCAGAGCCGACAGGGCTACTGTCTCCTACGAGCAGTACTTC.

The chain carries TRBV6-5 and TRBJ1-3; possible D gene TRBD1, 6 bases. The CDR3 is made up of 16 amino acids. Trimming removed 2 bases at V and 2 bases at J, with 13 bases between. The germline V gene has CDR1 MNHEY and CDR2 SVGAGI. The CDR3 here is CASSYPGGAPGNTIYF. CDR3 sequence (DNA): TGTGCCAGCAGTTACCCGGGGGGGGCGCCTGGAAACACCATATATTTT.

This chain connects TRBV9 to TRBJ1-6, with 8 bases matching TRBD1. There are 15 residues in the CDR3. V was pared by 3 bases and J by 8 bases, with 7 bases of the junction left unmatched. Germline values: CDR1 SGDLS, CDR2 YYNGEE. The CDR3 protein is CASSGFQGADSPLHF. CDR3 nucleotides: TGTGCCAGCAGCGGCTTTCAGGGGGCGGATTCACCCCTCCACTTT.

The chain recombines TRBV7-8 with TRBJ2-1, with 8 bases that match TRBD2. J was trimmed by 9 bases and V by 3 bases; bases with no gene match: 1. The CDR3 length is 12 residues. Germline values: CDR1 SGHVS, CDR2 FQNEAQ. The chain's CDR3 is CASSFAGGEQFF. The CDR3 region has the DNA TGTGCCAGCAGCTTCGCGGGAGGTGAGCAGTTCTTC.

The chain uses TRBV19 and TRBJ2-5; perhaps TRBD2 as D (6 bases). Trimming removed 6 bases from V and 4 bases from J, with 21 bases in between. The germline gives CDR1 LNHDA, CDR2 SQIVND (reference sequence). The CDR3 is made up of 16 amino acids. The CDR3 sequence: CASRSPGGTAAETQYF. As DNA, the CDR3 is TGTGCCAGTAGGTCCCCTGGGGGGACGGCAGCAGAGACCCAGTACTTC.

V is TRBV5-5 and J is TRBJ2-7; TRBD2 agrees at 13 bases. V was clipped by 4 bases and J by 5 bases; unmatched bases: 3. The germline CDR1 and CDR2 sequences are SGHKS and YYEKEE (reference sequence). This CDR3 spans 14 amino acids. CDR3 nucleotide sequence: TGTGCCAGCAGCCGTGGGACTAGCGGGAACGAGCAGTACTTC. Translating gives CASSRGTSGNEQYF.

J is TRBJ2-4 and V is TRBV7-2; D is undetermined. V dropped 5 bases and J dropped 6 bases, with 14 bases sitting between them. The CDR3 runs to 14 residues. Germline V gives CDR1 SGHTA, CDR2 FQGNSA. CDR3 protein: CASSPDSSSNIQYF. The CDR3, as DNA: TGTGCCAGCAGCCCTGACTCGTCTTCAAACATTCAGTACTTC.

The gene calls are TRBV28 and TRBJ1-4; 11 positions agree with TRBD1. The CDR3 is 15 residues long. Germline assignment: CDR1 MDHEN and CDR2 SYDVKM. J was trimmed by 4 bases and V by 7 bases; bases with no gene match: 5. CDR3: CASTDRGRSNEKLFF. CDR3 nucleotides: TGTGCCAGCACGGACAGGGGGCGAAGTAATGAAAAACTGTTTTTT.

The chain uses TRBV18 and TRBJ2-3, with 10 bases that match TRBD1. CDR1 and CDR2 (germline): KGHSH, LQKENI. J gave up 2 bases and V 5 bases, and 7 bases lay outside the gene matches. CDR3 size: 16 residues. CDR3 DNA: TGTGCCAGCTCAGGCGGGACAGGGGTTCTCACAGATACGCAGTATTTT. This codes for CASSGGTGVLTDTQYF. The complete variable domain, with remaining parts taken from reference TRBV18 and TRBJ2-3, reads NAGVMQNPRHLVRRRGQEARLRCSPMKGHSHVYWYRQLPEEGLKFMVYLQKENIIDESGMPKERFSAEFPKEGPSILRIQQVVRGDSAAYFCASSGGTGVLTDTQYFGPGTRLTVL.

The chain joins TRBV6-2 or TRBV6-3 to TRBJ2-7; D might be TRBD2 (5 bases). CDR3 length: 15 residues. Trimming shortened V by 6 bases and J by 0 bases, and 15 bases separated the two germline ends. Germline V lookup: CDR1 MNHEY, CDR2 SVGEGT. For the CDR3, the DNA is TGTGCCAGCAGCCGCCCGGCGGGCAGCTCCTACGAGCAGTACTTC. It yields the protein CASSRPAGSSYEQYF.

The chain recombines TRBV24-1 with TRBJ2-6; TRBD1 is a possible D gene (5 bases). This CDR3 is built from 15 residues. From germline, CDR1 is KGHDR and CDR2 SFDVKD. The germline V and J ends were trimmed by 9 bases and 2 bases, with 13 bases remaining between them. This CDR3 is CATGAGYTGANVLTF. In DNA, the CDR3 is TGTGCCACCGGGGCTGGGTATACTGGGGCCAACGTCCTGACTTTC.

J is TRBJ1-2 and V is TRBV28, with D tentatively TRBD1 (5 bases). The CDR3 extends over 15 amino acids. Germline CDR1 and CDR2: MDHEN and SYDVKM. Trimming left V 4 bases short and J 10 bases short, with 22 bases between. Written as DNA, the CDR3 is TGTGCCAGCAGTTGGGGGGTCCGGACCGTCGAGGTCTACACCTTC. Protein: CASSWGVRTVEVYTF.

The chain links TRBV19 to TRBJ2-1; 7 bases are a match to TRBD2. Germline lookup yields CDR1 LNHDA and CDR2 SQIVND (reference sequence). Trimming cost V 5 bases and J 9 bases; bases outside gene matches: 7. The length of the CDR3 is 13 residues. CDR3 DNA sequence: TGTGCCAGTAGTGTAACGGGAGGAAGTGAGCAGTTCTTC. Translated: CASSVTGGSEQFF. Combining the CDR3 with reference TRBV19 and TRBJ2-1 gives the whole variable domain DGGITQSPKYLFRKEGQNVTLSCEQNLNHDAMYWYRQDPGQGLRLIYYSQIVNDFQKGDIAEGYSVSREKKESFPLTVTSAQKNPTAFYLCASSVTGGSEQFFGPGTRLTVL.

The chain carries TRBV14 and TRBJ1-4; 10 bases agree with TRBD1. The J segment lost 10 bases and the V segment lost 4 bases, leaving 3 bases of the junction unmatched. There are 13 residues in the CDR3. Germline V gives CDR1 SGHDN, CDR2 FVKESK. The CDR3 region is CASSRDRGIKLFF. CDR3 nucleotide sequence: TGTGCCAGCAGCCGGGACAGGGGAATAAAACTGTTTTTT.

A few counts support this clone. Other DNA sequences from this sample encode an identical CDR3 as well. The chain recombines TRBV6-5 with TRBJ1-3, with TRBD1 matching over 7 bases. Germline CDR1 MNHEY, CDR2 SVGAGI. The CDR3 extends over 14 amino acids. V gave up 4 bases and J gave up 1 base; unmatched junction bases: 1. The CDR3 bases are TGTGCCAGCAGTTTGGACAGGTCTGGAAACACCATATATTTT. It is translated as CASSLDRSGNTIYF.

The CDR3 protein is CASSLGGQSEAFF. CDR3 sequence (DNA): TGTGCCAGCAGCCTAGGGGGACAGAGTGAAGCTTTCTTT. The chain links TRBV7-9 to TRBJ1-1, with 7 positions matching TRBD1. In germline, CDR1 is SEHNR, CDR2 FQNEAQ (reference sequence). This CDR3 has 13 residues. The ends lost 5 bases at V and 7 bases at J; junction bases unmatched: 7.

The rearrangement uses TRBV6-5 and TRBJ2-1; 10 positions match TRBD2. V lost 6 bases to trimming and J lost 6 bases; unmatched junction nucleotides: 11. The CDR3 covers 16 residues. Germline loops: CDR1 MNHEY, CDR2 SVGAGI. CDR3 amino acids: CASRYASGRSGNEQFF. The CDR3, as DNA: TGTGCCAGCAGATACGCTAGCGGGAGAAGCGGCAATGAGCAGTTCTTC.